A single sample is the source of the 32 T cell receptor beta chains below, sequenced in a study of cytomegalovirus exposure and HLA in healthy donors (dated by TCRdb to about 2017). The library was produced with the immunoSEQ multiplex PCR assay. For the multiplex PCR, a mixture combining 60 forward primers for TCR Vbeta segments and 13 reverse primers for TCR Jbeta segments was used. TCRdb took over this immuneACCESS table, retaining in-frame rearrangements with V and J assigned. Such tables are incomplete; in checked studies, under half of the missing clones stem from an unresolved V gene, and the remainder is unexplained. The sample profile shows roughly 190,000 clones; 73% of them were found once. Of the sample, approximately 1.8% falls within the top ten clones. Sequenced input: PBMCs. These receptors originate from a woman aged 25-40 years in good health and CMV-seronegative.

The chain combines TRBV5-1 with TRBJ1-2; D is unclear. CDR1 is SGHRS and CDR2 is YFSETQ in the germline V gene. This CDR3 is built from 14 residues. The V end lost 0 bases, the J end lost 5 bases, and 11 bases lay between the germline ends. This chain's CDR3 is CASSLGENSYGYTF. The CDR3, as DNA: TGCGCCAGCAGCTTGGGGGAGAATTCTTATGGCTACACCTTC. The full variable domain, in which reference TRBV5-1 and TRBJ1-2 provide the parts outside the CDR3, is KAGVTQTPRYLIKTRGQQVTLSCSPISGHRSVSWYQQTPGQGLQFLFEYFSETQRNKGNFPGRFSGRQFSNSRSEMNVSTLELGDSALYLCASSLGENSYGYTFGSGTRLTVV.

This chain links TRBV5-1 with TRBJ1-3, with D possibly TRBD1 on 5 matching bases. V was trimmed by 4 bases and J by 4 bases, leaving 18 bases between them. The CDR3 spans 16 residues. The V gene's germline CDR1 is SGHRS and CDR2 YFSETQ. In nucleotides, the CDR3 is TGCGCCAGCAGCCCAGGACACATAGGAAGAGGAAACACCATATATTTT. This encodes CASSPGHIGRGNTIYF.

V is TRBV7-6 and J is TRBJ2-3, with D perhaps matching TRBD2 (6 bases). CDR3 length equals 15 residues. The V gene's germline CDR1 is SGHVS and CDR2 FNYEAQ. Trimming stripped 4 bases from V and 3 bases from J, with 14 bases between. This CDR3 reads CASSSPVGGTDTQYF. CDR3 nucleotide sequence: TGTGCCAGCAGCTCCCCGGTCGGAGGGACAGATACGCAGTATTTT. Using reference TRBV7-6 and TRBJ2-3 for the parts outside the CDR3, the full variable domain is GAGVSQSPRYKVTKRGQDVALRCDPISGHVSLYWYRQALGQGPEFLTYFNYEAQQDKSGLPNDRFSAERPEGSISTLTIQRTEQRDSAMYRCASSSPVGGTDTQYFGPGTRLTVL.

The CDR3 sequence: CASAGWTGELFF. CDR3 nucleotide sequence: TGTGCCAGCGCAGGGTGGACCGGGGAGCTGTTTTTT. This chain joins TRBV7-9 and TRBJ2-2; maybe TRBD1 (5 bases). V lost 8 bases to trimming and J lost 5 bases, with 9 bases between them. CDR1 is SEHNR, CDR2 FQNEAQ, per germline (reference sequence). The CDR3 spans 12 residues.

This clone was recorded a few times. The genes are TRBV7-8 and TRBJ2-5, with 9 nucleotides matching TRBD2. V was pared by 2 bases and J by 5 bases, with 12 bases of the junction left unmatched. This CDR3 contains 17 residues. Germline-derived CDR1 and CDR2 are SGHVS and FQNEAQ. For the CDR3, the DNA is TGTGCCAGCAGCTTAAAGGTTCCAGCGGGGGGCTCGGAGACCCAGTACTTC. This sequence encodes CASSLKVPAGGSETQYF.

The rearrangement links TRBV5-1 to TRBJ1-6, with TRBD1 as a possible D gene (5 bases). CDR1 is SGHRS, CDR2 YFSETQ, per germline. Trimming left V 4 bases short and J 0 bases short, with 14 bases between. The CDR3 has 17 residues. CDR3 amino acids: CASSADSGGSYNSPLHF. In DNA, the CDR3 is TGCGCCAGCAGCGCGGACTCGGGGGGCTCCTATAATTCACCCCTCCACTTT.

This clone was detected many times. The chain links TRBV6-4 to TRBJ1-1; TRBD1 is a possible D gene (5 bases). Trimming removed 3 bases from V and 1 base from J, with 12 bases in between. CDR1 and CDR2 from the germline V gene are MRHNA and SNTAGT. The length of the CDR3 is 15 residues. CDR3 loop: CASSETGEQNTEAFF. Here the CDR3 DNA reads TGTGCCAGCAGTGAAACGGGGGAGCAGAACACTGAAGCTTTCTTT.

This sequence joins TRBV5-6 and TRBJ1-4, with D possibly matching TRBD1 (5 bases). CDR1 and CDR2 from the germline V gene are SGHDT and YYEEEE. The CDR3 has 13 residues. Trimming removed 1 base from V and 10 bases from J, with 11 bases in between. The CDR3: CASSLLNRRKLFF. The CDR3 DNA sequence: TGTGCCAGCAGCTTGCTTAACAGGAGAAAACTGTTTTTT.

The chain carries TRBV18 and TRBJ1-2, with 9 bases that match TRBD1. Germline CDR1 and CDR2: KGHSH and LQKENI. CDR3 size: 16 residues. V dropped 6 bases and J dropped 1; count of bases not matched to a gene: 9. The CDR3 nucleotides are TGTGCCAGCTCTCGGAACCGGGACAGGGATAACTATGGCTACACCTTC. Residues: CASSRNRDRDNYGYTF.

The count of this clone is one. The chain couples TRBV5-1 to TRBJ1-2; 12 bases are a match to TRBD1. The CDR3 totals 15 residues. The germline V gene has CDR1 SGHRS and CDR2 YFSETQ. J lost 5 bases, V lost 4 bases, and 6 bases had no gene match. The chain's CDR3 is CASSPGQGAYYGYTF. In DNA, the CDR3 is TGCGCCAGCAGCCCGGGACAGGGGGCGTATTATGGCTACACCTTC.

The rearrangement uses TRBV2 and TRBJ2-1; D is perhaps TRBD1 (6 bases). V was pared by 2 bases and J by 7 bases, with 9 bases between. The CDR3 runs 13 residues. Germline V gene sequence: CDR1 SNHLY, CDR2 FYNNEI. DNA of the CDR3: TGTGCCAGCAGTGAATCCGGACAGAATGAGCAGTTCTTC. It is translated as CASSESGQNEQFF.

The chain carries TRBV19 and TRBJ1-2, with TRBD1 identical over 9 bases. The V segment lost 2 bases and the J segment 3 bases; nucleotides outside the gene matches: 7. CDR3 size: 16 residues. Germline V gives CDR1 LNHDA, CDR2 SQIVND (reference sequence). CDR3 amino acids: CASSIIGTGGDYGYTF. CDR3 sequence (DNA): TGTGCCAGTAGTATAATAGGAACAGGGGGCGACTATGGCTACACCTTC.

This clone was seen just once. This sequence joins TRBV7-2 and TRBJ2-6, with TRBD2 as a possible D gene (6 bases). Germline lookup yields CDR1 SGHTA and CDR2 FQGNSA. The CDR3 totals 17 residues. V lost 3 bases, J lost 0 bases, and 12 bases lay in between. In DNA, the CDR3 is TGTGCCAGCAGCTTTTGGTACGGGAGCTCTGGGGCCAACGTCCTGACTTTC. The encoded protein is CASSFWYGSSGANVLTF.

This clone was seen more than once but under ten times. One end of the junction does not line up with germline, which may come from a read error. V gene TRBV14 combines with J gene TRBJ2-5; D is possibly TRBD2 (5 bases). The germline V gene encodes CDR1 SGHDN and CDR2 FVKESK. This CDR3 has 12 residues. The CDR3 loop reads CASSRGLEAQYF. The CDR3 DNA reads as TGTGCCAGCAGTCGAGGGTTAGAGGCCCAGTACTTC.

This clone was detected once. V gene TRBV7-3 combines with J gene TRBJ1-1, with D hard to call. The V end lost 2 bases, the J end lost 1 base, and 5 bases lay between the germline ends. CDR3 length equals 13 residues. The germline V gene encodes CDR1 SGHTA and CDR2 FQGTGA. DNA of the CDR3: TGTGCCAGCAGCTTACAGGAGAACACTGAAGCTTTCTTT. This translates into CASSLQENTEAFF.

The gene calls are TRBV13 and TRBJ2-7; a weak D match, TRBD2 (5 bases). CDR1 and CDR2 from the germline V gene are PRHDT and FYEKMQ (reference sequence). The CDR3 totals 15 residues. With 4 bases removed from V and 4 bases from J, the gap between germline ends came to 17 bases. The DNA of the CDR3 is TGTGCCAGCAGCTCCCCTGGCGGAGGACGGTACGAGCAGTACTTC. Translation gives CASSSPGGGRYEQYF.

The rearrangement uses TRBV9 and TRBJ2-5; D is perhaps TRBD2 (6 bases). This CDR3 is 15 amino acids long. Germline-derived CDR1 and CDR2 are SGDLS and YYNGEE. V was clipped by 4 bases and J by 0 bases, with 13 bases between them. CDR3 in DNA: TGTGCCAGCAGCCTGACTCGGGGGTACCAAGAGACCCAGTACTTC. Protein sequence: CASSLTRGYQETQYF.

The rearrangement links TRBV7-2 to TRBJ1-1, with unresolved D. Germline lookup yields CDR1 SGHTA and CDR2 FQGNSA. The CDR3 covers 13 residues. Trimming stripped 0 bases from V and 7 bases from J, with 9 bases between. The CDR3 nucleotides are TGTGCCAGCAGCTTAGCGCTAATGGTTGAAGCTTTCTTT. This codes for CASSLALMVEAFF.

The chain couples TRBV19 to TRBJ1-1, with D perhaps matching TRBD1 (6 bases). The CDR3 loop spans 15 amino acids. The V gene's germline CDR1 is LNHDA and CDR2 SQIVND (reference sequence). Trimming cost V 10 bases and J 2 bases, with 20 bases left between them. The CDR3 DNA is TGTGCCACCAATCGTCCCGACAGGCGCAACACTGAAGCTTTCTTT. Protein sequence: CATNRPDRRNTEAFF. The variable domain in full, with the rest retrieved from reference TRBV19 and TRBJ1-1, is DGGITQSPKYLFRKEGQNVTLSCEQNLNHDAMYWYRQDPGQGLRLIYYSQIVNDFQKGDIAEGYSVSREKKESFPLTVTSAQKNPTAFYLCATNRPDRRNTEAFFGQGTRLTVV.

The chain joins TRBV28 to TRBJ2-1; TRBD2 agrees at 9 bases. This CDR3 has 15 residues. Germline loops: CDR1 MDHEN, CDR2 SYDVKM. J lost 6 bases, V lost 4 bases, and 7 bases had no gene match. The chain's CDR3 is CASSYPGLAVNEQFF. As DNA, the CDR3 is TGTGCCAGCAGTTATCCGGGACTAGCCGTCAATGAGCAGTTCTTC.

The gene calls are TRBV6-6 and TRBJ2-3; D not resolved. The length of the CDR3 is 14 residues. The germline V and J ends were trimmed by 4 bases and 0 bases, with 8 bases remaining between them. Germline assignment: CDR1 MNHNY and CDR2 SVGAGI (reference sequence). This CDR3 is CASSSTVSTDTQYF. The CDR3 DNA reads as TGTGCCAGCAGTTCTACGGTTAGCACAGATACGCAGTATTTT.

CDR3 loop: CASSQDRAGYGYTF. CDR3 nucleotide sequence: TGCGCCAGCAGCCAAGATCGGGCAGGGTATGGCTACACCTTC. The chain recombines TRBV4-3 with TRBJ1-2, with D perhaps matching TRBD1 (5 bases). The CDR3 covers 14 residues. CDR1 is LGHNA, CDR2 YSLEER, per germline. The ends were cut back, 0 bases at V and 5 bases at J, with 10 bases in the middle.

The chain couples TRBV30 to TRBJ2-7; 8 bases fit TRBD1. The CDR3 is 13 amino acids. J lost 2 bases, V lost 0 bases, and 0 bases had no gene match. Germline V CDR1 and CDR2: GTSNPN, SVGIG (reference sequence). CDR3 protein: CAWSVGQAYEQYF. The DNA of the CDR3 is TGTGCCTGGAGTGTGGGACAGGCCTACGAGCAGTACTTC.

This chain connects TRBV9 to TRBJ2-1; D may be TRBD2 (6 bases). The CDR3 consists of 15 residues. Germline CDR1 SGDLS, CDR2 YYNGEE. The V and J ends lost 2 bases and 0 bases respectively, with 9 bases between them. DNA of the CDR3: TGTGCCAGCAGCGTTAGCGGTAGCTCCTACAATGAGCAGTTCTTC. Amino acids: CASSVSGSSYNEQFF.

The rearrangement links TRBV4-2 to TRBJ2-2; D uncertain. V dropped 2 bases and J dropped 1 base, with 14 bases sitting between them. The V gene's germline CDR1 is LGHNA and CDR2 YNFKEQ. There are 17 residues in the CDR3. The CDR3 DNA reads as TGTGCCAGCAGCCAATATTTTCAGACTGGGAACACCGGGGAGCTGTTTTTT. Translating gives CASSQYFQTGNTGELFF.

CDR3 sequence (DNA): TGTGCCAGCAGTTTAGCGGTCACTGAAGCTTTCTTT. Its translation is CASSLAVTEAFF. The chain joins TRBV28 to TRBJ1-1, with D uncertain. Germline V CDR1 and CDR2: MDHEN, SYDVKM. There are 12 residues in the CDR3. V lost 2 bases, J lost 4 bases, and 5 bases lay in between.

The chain combines TRBV13 with TRBJ2-7, with TRBD2 identical over 13 bases. CDR1 is PRHDT, CDR2 FYEKMQ, per germline (reference sequence). V shed 4 bases, J shed 3 bases, and the junction held 3 bases outside the gene matches. This CDR3 contains 15 residues. The CDR3 sequence is CASSSGLAGFYEQYF. The CDR3 DNA is TGTGCCAGCAGCTCGGGACTAGCGGGGTTCTACGAGCAGTACTTC.

The chain is built from TRBV2 and TRBJ1-3; no firm D call. This CDR3 spans 14 amino acids. Germline V lookup: CDR1 SNHLY, CDR2 FYNNEI. The V end lost 10 bases, the J end lost 0 bases, and 13 bases lay between the germline ends. This CDR3 is CAIPGSYSGNTIYF. CDR3 in DNA: TGTGCCATCCCGGGATCCTACTCTGGAAACACCATATATTTT.

The chain uses TRBV6-5 and TRBJ2-1, with a tentative D call TRBD2 (6 bases). Trimming took 7 bases from V and 9 from J, leaving 16 bases between them. This CDR3 has 13 residues. Germline V lookup: CDR1 MNHEY, CDR2 SVGAGI. The CDR3 bases are TGTGCCAGCACCCCCGCGGGGCGGTTTGAGCAGTTCTTC. This gives the protein CASTPAGRFEQFF.

This clone was picked up one time. The chain is built from TRBV29-1 and TRBJ1-1, with D possibly being TRBD1 (6 bases). The germline CDR1 and CDR2 sequences are SQVTM and ANQGSEA. V lost 7 bases and J lost 4, with 22 bases in between. This CDR3 has 15 amino acids. The CDR3 protein is CSGSEGGSRTTEAFF. CDR3 DNA sequence: TGCAGCGGCTCCGAGGGGGGGAGCCGGACCACTGAAGCTTTCTTT.

This clone appeared once. CDR3 residues: CASSDSGHYEQYF. The DNA for the CDR3 is TGTGCCAGCAGTGATAGTGGGCACTACGAGCAGTACTTC. The chain uses TRBV6-1 and TRBJ2-7, with unresolved D. CDR1 is MNHNS and CDR2 is SASEGT in the germline V gene. V dropped 3 bases and J dropped 3 bases, with 9 bases sitting between them. The length of the CDR3 is 13 residues.

The chain uses TRBV4-1 and TRBJ2-1; the D is unclear. Trimming took 3 bases from V and 8 from J, leaving 8 bases between them. The CDR3 sequence is 12 residues long. Germline V gene sequence: CDR1 MGHRA, CDR2 YSYEKL. For the CDR3, the DNA is TGCGCCAGCAGCCACGTATCGGATGAGCAGTTCTTC. This codes for CASSHVSDEQFF.